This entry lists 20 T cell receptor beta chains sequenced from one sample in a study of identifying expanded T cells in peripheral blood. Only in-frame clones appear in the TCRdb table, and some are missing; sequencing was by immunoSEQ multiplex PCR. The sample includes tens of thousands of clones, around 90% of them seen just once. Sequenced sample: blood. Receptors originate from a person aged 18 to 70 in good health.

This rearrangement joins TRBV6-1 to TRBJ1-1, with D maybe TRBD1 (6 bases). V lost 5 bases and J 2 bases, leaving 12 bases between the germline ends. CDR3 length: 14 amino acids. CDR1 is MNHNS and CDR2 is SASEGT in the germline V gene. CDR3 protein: CASSKPGHNTEAFF. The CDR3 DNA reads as TGTGCCAGCAGTAAACCGGGACACAACACTGAAGCTTTCTTT.

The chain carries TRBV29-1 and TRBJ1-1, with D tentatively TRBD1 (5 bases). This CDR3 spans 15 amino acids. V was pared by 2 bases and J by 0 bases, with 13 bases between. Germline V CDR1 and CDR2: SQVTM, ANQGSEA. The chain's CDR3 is CSVERVGQVNTEAFF. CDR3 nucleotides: TGCAGCGTTGAAAGGGTGGGGCAGGTGAACACTGAAGCTTTCTTT.

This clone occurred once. The CDR3 region has the DNA TGTGCCAGCCCGGGAGGGGGTGAAAAACTGTTTTTT. Its protein is CASPGGGEKLFF. This chain connects TRBV14 to TRBJ1-4; possible D gene TRBD1, 6 bases. The CDR3 spans 12 residues. Trimming stripped 8 bases from V and 7 bases from J, with 11 bases between. From germline, CDR1 is SGHDN and CDR2 FVKESK.

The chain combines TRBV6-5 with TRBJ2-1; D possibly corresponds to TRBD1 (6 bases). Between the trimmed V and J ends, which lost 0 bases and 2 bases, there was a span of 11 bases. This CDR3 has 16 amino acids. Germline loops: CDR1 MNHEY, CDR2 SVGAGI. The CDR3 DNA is TGTGCCAGCAGTTACTCGTGGTCAGGGGCCTACAATGAGCAGTTCTTC. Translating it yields CASSYSWSGAYNEQFF.

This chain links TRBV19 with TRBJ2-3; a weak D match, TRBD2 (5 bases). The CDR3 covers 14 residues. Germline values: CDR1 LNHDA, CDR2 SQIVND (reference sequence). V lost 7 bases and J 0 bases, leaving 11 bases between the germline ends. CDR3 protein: CASTYGLSTDTQYF. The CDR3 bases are TGTGCCAGTACCTACGGACTGAGCACAGATACGCAGTATTTT.

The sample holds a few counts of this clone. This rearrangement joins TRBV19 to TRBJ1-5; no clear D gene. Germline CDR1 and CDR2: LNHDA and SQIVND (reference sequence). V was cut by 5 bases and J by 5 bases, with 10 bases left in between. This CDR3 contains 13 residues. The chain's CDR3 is CASSSDLDQPQHF. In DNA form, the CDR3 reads TGTGCCAGTAGTTCGGACCTGGATCAGCCCCAGCATTTT.

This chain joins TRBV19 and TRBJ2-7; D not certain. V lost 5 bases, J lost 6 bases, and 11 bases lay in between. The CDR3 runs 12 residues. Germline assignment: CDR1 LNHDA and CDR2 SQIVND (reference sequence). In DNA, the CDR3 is TGTGCCAGTAGTCGCCGTGAAACCGAGCAGTACTTC. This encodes CASSRRETEQYF.

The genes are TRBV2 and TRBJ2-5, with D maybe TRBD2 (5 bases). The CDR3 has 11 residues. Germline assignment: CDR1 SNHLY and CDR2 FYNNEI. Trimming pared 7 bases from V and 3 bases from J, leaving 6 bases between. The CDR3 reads CASKGEETQYF. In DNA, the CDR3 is TGTGCCAGCAAGGGAGAAGAGACCCAGTACTTC.

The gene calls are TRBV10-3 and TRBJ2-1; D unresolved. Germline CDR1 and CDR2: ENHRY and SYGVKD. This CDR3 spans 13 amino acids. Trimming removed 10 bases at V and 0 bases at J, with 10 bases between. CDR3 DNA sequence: TGTGCCAGTTATAGTGGCTCCTACAATGAGCAGTTCTTC. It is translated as CASYSGSYNEQFF.

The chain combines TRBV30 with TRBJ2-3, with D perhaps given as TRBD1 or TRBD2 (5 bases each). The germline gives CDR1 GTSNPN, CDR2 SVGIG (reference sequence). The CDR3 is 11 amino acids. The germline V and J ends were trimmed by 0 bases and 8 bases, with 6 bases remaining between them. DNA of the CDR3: TGTGCCTGGAGTGTCGGGGCTACGCAGTATTTT. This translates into CAWSVGATQYF.

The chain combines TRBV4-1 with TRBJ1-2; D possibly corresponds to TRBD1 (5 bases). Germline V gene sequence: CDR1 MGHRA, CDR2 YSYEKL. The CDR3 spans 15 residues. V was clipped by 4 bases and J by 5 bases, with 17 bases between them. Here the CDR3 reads CASSPIRGDSYGYTF. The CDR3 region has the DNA TGCGCCAGCAGCCCCATAAGGGGCGATTCTTATGGCTACACCTTC.

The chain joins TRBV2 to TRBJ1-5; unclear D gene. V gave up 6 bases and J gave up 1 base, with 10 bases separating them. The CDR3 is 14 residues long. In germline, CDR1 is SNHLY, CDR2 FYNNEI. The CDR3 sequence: CASRDSRSNQPQHF. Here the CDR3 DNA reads TGTGCCAGCAGAGATTCTAGGAGCAATCAGCCCCAGCATTTT.

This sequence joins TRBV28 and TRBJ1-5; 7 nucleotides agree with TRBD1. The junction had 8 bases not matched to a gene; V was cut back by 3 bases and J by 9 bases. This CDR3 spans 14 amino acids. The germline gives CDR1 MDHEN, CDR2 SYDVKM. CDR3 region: CASSFGRGLRPQHF. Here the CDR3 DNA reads TGTGCCAGCAGTTTTGGTAGGGGGCTGCGGCCCCAGCATTTT. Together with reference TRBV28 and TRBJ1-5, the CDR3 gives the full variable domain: DVKVTQSSRYLVKRTGEKVFLECVQDMDHENMFWYRQDPGLGLRLIYFSYDVKMKEKGDIPEGYSVSREKKERFSLILESASTNQTSMYLCASSFGRGLRPQHFGDGTRLSIL.

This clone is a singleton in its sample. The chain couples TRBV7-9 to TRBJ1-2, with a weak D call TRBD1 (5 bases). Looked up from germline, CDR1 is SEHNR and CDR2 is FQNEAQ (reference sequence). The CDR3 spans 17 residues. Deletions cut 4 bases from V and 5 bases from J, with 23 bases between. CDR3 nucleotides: TGTGCCAGCAGCTCGCCCCTCGATACAGGAACGGGTTATGGCTACACCTTC. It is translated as CASSSPLDTGTGYGYTF.

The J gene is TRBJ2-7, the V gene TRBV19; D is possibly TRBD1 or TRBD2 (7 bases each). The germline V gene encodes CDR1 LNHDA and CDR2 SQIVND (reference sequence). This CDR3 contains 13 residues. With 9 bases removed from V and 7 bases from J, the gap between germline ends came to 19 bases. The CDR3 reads CASATSRDREQYF. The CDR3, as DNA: TGTGCCAGCGCGACTAGCCGGGACAGAGAGCAGTACTTC.

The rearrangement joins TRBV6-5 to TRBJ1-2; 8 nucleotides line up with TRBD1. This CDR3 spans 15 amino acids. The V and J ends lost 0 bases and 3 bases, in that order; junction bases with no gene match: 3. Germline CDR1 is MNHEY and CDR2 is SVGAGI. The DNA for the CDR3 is TGTGCCAGCAGTTACTCCTCACAGGGGGACTATGGCTACACCTTC. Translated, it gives CASSYSSQGDYGYTF.

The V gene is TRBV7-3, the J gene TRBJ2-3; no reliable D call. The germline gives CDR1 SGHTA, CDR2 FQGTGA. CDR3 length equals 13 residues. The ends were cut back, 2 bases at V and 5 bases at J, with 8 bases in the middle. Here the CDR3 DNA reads TGTGCCAGCAGCTTACCGGCCCTAGATACGCAGTATTTT. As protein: CASSLPALDTQYF.

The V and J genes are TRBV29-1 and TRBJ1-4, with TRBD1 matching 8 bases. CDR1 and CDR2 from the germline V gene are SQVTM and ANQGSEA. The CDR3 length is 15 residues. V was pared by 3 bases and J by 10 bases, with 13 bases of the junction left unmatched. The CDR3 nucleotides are TGCAGCGTTGAGACCCCCGACAGGGGATATCGAAAACTGTTTTTT. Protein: CSVETPDRGYRKLFF.

The CDR3 loop reads CVRSSKGRGNYGYTF. The CDR3 DNA reads as TGTGTCAGAAGCTCTAAGGGTAGGGGGAACTATGGCTACACCTTC. The chain combines TRBV7-5 with TRBJ1-2; TRBD1, the table's D call, was not compared with the DNA. TRBV7-5 represents a pseudogene. The length of the CDR3 is 15 residues.

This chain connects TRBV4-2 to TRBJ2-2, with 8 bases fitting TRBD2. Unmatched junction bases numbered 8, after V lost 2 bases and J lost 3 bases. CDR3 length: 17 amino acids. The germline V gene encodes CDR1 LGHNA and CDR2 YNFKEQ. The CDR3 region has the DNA TGTGCCAGCAGCCAACAGAGCGGGAGACGGGACACCGGGGAGCTGTTTTTT. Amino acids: CASSQQSGRRDTGELFF.